This TCR beta chain was obtained from a study of spatial heterogeneity in lung cancer. Study-level background: The mean occurrence of each unique TCR and UMI combination in raw reads exceeded ten.

Time point reported: sample taken at primary tumor resection. Donors were some 72 untreated early-stage non-small cell lung cancer patients. Whole RNA, which was extracted from tumor, nontumor lung tissue or frozen PBMC, was sequenced without any cell sorting. Germline CDR1 reads SGHRS; CDR2 reads YFSETQ. V was pared by 4 bases and J by 0 bases, with 8 bases of the junction left unmatched. The CDR3 totals 16 residues. Unique molecular identifiers, one per molecule, were present on every TCR cDNA molecule. TCRdb reprocessed the 5' RACE reads with MiXCR, giving one entry per CDR3 protein. The sample holds some 9,600 distinct CDR3 sequences, 6% to 7% seen once.

This rearrangement joins TRBV5-1 to TRBJ1-1; the match to TRBD1 covers 8 bases. The sequence came from a male donor with early-stage non-small cell lung cancer. The sample was normal lung tissue next to the tumor, taken at surgery. The CDR3 DNA reads as TGCGCCAGCAGCCAGACAGGGGCTGTTGTGAACACTGAAGCTTTCTTT. This translates into CASSQTGAVVNTEAFF.